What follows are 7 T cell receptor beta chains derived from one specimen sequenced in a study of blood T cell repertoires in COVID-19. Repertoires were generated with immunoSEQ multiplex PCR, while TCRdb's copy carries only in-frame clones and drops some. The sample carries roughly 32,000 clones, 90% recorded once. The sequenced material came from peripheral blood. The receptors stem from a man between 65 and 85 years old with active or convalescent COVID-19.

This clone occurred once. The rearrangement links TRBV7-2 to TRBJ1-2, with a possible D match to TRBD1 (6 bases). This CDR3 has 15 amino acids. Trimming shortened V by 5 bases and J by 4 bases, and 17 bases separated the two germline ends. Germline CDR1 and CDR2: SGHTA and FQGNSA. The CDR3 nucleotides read TGTGCCAGCAGCCCGGGGGGGGCAGCTCCCTATGGCTACACCTTC. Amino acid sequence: CASSPGGAAPYGYTF.

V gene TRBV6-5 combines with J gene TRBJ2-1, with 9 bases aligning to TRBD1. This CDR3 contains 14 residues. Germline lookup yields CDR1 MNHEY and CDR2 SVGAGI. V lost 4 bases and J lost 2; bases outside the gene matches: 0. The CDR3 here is CASSWDRAYNEQFF. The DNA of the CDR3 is TGTGCCAGCAGTTGGGACAGGGCCTACAATGAGCAGTTCTTC.

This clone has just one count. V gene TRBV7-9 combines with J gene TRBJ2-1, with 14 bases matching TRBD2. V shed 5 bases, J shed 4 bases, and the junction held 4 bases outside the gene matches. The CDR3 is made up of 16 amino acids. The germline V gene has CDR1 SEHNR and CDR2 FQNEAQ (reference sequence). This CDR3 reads CASSLRTSGGYNEQFF. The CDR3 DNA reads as TGTGCCAGCAGCCTCAGGACTAGCGGGGGGTACAATGAGCAGTTCTTC.

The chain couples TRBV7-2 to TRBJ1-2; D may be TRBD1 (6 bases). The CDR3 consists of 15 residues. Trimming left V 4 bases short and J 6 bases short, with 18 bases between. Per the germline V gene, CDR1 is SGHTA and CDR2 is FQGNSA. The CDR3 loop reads CASSSRGGRTNGYTF. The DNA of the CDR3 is TGTGCCAGCAGCTCCCGGGGGGGGCGAACGAATGGCTACACCTTC.

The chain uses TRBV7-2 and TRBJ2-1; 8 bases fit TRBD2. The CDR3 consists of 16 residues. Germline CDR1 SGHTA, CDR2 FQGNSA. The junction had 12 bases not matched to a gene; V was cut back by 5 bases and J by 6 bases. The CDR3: CASSPAGLAGRNEQFF. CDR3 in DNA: TGTGCCAGCAGCCCCGCGGGGCTAGCGGGCCGCAATGAGCAGTTCTTC.

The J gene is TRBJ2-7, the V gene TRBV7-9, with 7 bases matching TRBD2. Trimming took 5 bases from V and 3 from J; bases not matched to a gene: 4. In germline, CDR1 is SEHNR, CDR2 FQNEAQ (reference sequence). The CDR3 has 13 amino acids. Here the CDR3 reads CASSASGGYEQYF. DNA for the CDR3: TGTGCCAGCAGCGCATCGGGGGGCTACGAGCAGTACTTC. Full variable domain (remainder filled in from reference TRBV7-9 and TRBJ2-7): DTGVSQNPRHKITKRGQNVTFRCDPISEHNRLYWYRQTLGQGPEFLTYFQNEAQLEKSRLLSDRFSAERPKGSFSTLEIQRTEQGDSAMYLCASSASGGYEQYFGPGTRLTVT.

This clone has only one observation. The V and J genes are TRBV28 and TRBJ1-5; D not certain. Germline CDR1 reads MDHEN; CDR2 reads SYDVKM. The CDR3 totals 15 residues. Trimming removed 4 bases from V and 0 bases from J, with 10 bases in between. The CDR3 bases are TGTGCCAGCAGTTCTCCGTCGAGTAGCAATCAGCCCCAGCATTTT. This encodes CASSSPSSSNQPQHF.